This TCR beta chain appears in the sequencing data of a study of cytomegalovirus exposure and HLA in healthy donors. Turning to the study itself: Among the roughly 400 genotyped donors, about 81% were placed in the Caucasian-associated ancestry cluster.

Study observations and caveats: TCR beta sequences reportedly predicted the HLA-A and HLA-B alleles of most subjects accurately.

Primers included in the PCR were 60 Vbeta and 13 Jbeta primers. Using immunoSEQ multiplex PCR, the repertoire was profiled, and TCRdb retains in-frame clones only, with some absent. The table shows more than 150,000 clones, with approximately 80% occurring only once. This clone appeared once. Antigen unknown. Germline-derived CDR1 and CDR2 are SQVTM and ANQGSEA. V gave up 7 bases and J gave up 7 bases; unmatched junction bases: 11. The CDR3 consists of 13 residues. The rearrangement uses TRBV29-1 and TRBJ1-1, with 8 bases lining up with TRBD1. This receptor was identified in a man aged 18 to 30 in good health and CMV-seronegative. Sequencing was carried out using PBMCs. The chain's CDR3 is CSAVGTGQGEAFF. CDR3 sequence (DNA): TGCAGCGCTGTGGGGACAGGTCAGGGTGAAGCTTTCTTT.